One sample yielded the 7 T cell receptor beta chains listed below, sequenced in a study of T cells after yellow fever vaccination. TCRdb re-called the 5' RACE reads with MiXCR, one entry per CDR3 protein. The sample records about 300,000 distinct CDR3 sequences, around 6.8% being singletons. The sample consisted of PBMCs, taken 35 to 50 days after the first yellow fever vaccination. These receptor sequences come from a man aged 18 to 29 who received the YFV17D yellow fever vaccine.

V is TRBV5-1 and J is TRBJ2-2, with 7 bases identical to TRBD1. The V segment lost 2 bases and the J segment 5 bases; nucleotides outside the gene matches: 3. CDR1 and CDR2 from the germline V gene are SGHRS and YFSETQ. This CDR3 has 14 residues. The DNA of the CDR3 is TGCGCCAGCAGCTTCGGGACAGATACCGGGGAGCTGTTTTTT. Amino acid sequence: CASSFGTDTGELFF.

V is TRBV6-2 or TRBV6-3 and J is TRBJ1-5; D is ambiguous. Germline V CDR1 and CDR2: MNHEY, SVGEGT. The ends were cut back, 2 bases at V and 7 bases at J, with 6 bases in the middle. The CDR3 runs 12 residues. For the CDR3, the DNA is TGTGCCAGCAGTTACCTTCCGCAGCCCCAGCATTTT. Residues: CASSYLPQPQHF.

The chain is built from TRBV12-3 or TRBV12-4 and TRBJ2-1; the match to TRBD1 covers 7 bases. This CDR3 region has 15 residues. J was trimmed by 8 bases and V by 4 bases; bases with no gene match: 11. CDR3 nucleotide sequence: TGTGCCAGCAGTTCTCGACAGGGCCGAGGGTATGAGCAGTTCTTC. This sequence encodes CASSSRQGRGYEQFF.

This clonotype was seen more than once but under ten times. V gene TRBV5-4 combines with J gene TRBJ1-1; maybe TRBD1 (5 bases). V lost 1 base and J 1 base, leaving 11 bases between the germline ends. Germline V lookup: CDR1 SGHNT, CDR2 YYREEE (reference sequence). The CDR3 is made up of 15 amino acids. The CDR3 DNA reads TGTGCCAGCAGCTTGTATACAGGCCGGAACACTGAAGCTTTCTTT. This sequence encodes CASSLYTGRNTEAFF.

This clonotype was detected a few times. The CDR3 is CASSVGGGTGGELFF. CDR3 sequence (DNA): TGTGCCAGCAGCGTAGGCGGGGGGACCGGCGGGGAGCTGTTTTTT. The V call is TRBV9, the J call TRBJ2-2; TRBD2 matches 8 bases. The ends lost 0 bases at V and 7 bases at J; junction bases unmatched: 5. This CDR3 has 15 amino acids. Germline CDR1 reads SGDLS; CDR2 reads YYNGEE.

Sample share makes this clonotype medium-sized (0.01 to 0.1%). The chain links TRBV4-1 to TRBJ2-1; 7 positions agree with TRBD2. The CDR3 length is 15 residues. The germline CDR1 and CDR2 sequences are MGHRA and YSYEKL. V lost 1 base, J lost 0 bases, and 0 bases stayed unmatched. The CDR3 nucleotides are TGCGCCAGCAGCCAAGCGGGGGGCTCCTACAATGAGCAGTTCTTC. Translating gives CASSQAGGSYNEQFF.

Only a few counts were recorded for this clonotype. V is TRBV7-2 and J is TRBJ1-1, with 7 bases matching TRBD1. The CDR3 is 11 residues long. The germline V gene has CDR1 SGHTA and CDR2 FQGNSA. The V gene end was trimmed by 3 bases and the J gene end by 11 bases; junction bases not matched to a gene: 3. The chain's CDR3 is CASSFRGSAFF. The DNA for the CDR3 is TGTGCCAGCAGCTTCAGGGGGTCCGCTTTCTTT.